This T cell receptor beta chain emerged from a study of Ad26.COV2.S vaccination and SARS-CoV-2 variants (TCRdb year 2021). For context, the study as a whole: Donors in the vaccine arm were drawn from COV1001, a phase I-IIa trial of Ad26.COV2.S in healthy adults that was multicentre, randomized, double-blind and placebo-controlled. Ad26.COV2.S was given intramuscularly at 5x10^10 or 1x10^11 viral particles, as a single shot or as two shots 56 days apart. Throughout the experiments and outcome assessment, investigators stayed blinded to trial group allocation. The TCR-sequenced set comprised approximately 30 samples: around 20 Ad26.COV2.S vaccine recipients, 5 placebo recipients and 8 SARS-CoV-2 convalescent individuals. Trial participants were randomized into five groups of five: low-dose or high-dose Ad26.COV2.S given once or twice, or placebo on both occasions. The specificity and breadth of SARS-CoV-2-reactive T cell receptors after Ad26.COV2.S vaccination were assessed by TCRbeta repertoire sequencing. Overall study outcomes, separate from this receptor: Vaccine and placebo recipients had similar non-spike TCR breadth, a finding consistent with the vaccine containing only spike. Ad26.COV2.S recipients had higher spike-specific TCR breadth than placebo recipients (P = 0.0014). The authors noted that the TCR breadth and depth analyses may have underestimated total T cell responses. Substantial breadth of spike-specific CD8+ and CD4+ T cell responses was reported after vaccination. The study was not powered to compare responses between vaccine doses or regimens.

The immunoSEQ Assay was the method used to sequence TCRbeta CDR3 regions. After extraction, genomic DNA underwent amplification by bias-controlled multiplex PCR, followed by high-throughput sequencing. The original methods were these. To quantify the absolute abundance of every unique TCRbeta CDR3 region, sequences were collapsed and filtered. Usable DNA was measured by amplifying reference genes present in all nucleated cells, and TCRbeta template counts were normalized to that usable DNA to estimate T cell fraction. Repertoire TCRs were annotated as SARS-CoV-2-specific by exact matching of V gene, CDR3 amino acid sequence and J gene to a known reactive TCR set. The reference SARS-CoV-2 TCR set came from MIRA and was filtered for enrichment in COVID-19-positive ImmuneCODE repertoires, removing public or cross-reactive TCRs. Based on the MIRA antigens, annotated TCRs were further analysed at the level of specific ORF or position within ORF. Depth was the summed frequency of annotated unique rearrangements, while breadth was defined as annotated unique rearrangements over total unique productive rearrangements. Two-sided Wilcoxon rank-sum tests were applied when comparing TCR breadth between groups. TCRdb took this table from immuneACCESS and kept in-frame rearrangements with V and J called. Such tables lack part of the clones; where checked against another copy, unresolved V genes explain under half of the gap, and the rest is unexplained. The V and J calls and clone size come from that table; D and trimming were worked out from the DNA. This sample gives around 300,000 clones in total; 85% to 90% of them show up just once. Around 5% of the sample is held by the ten biggest clonotypes.

CDR1 and CDR2, looked up from the germline V gene, are SGHAT and FQNNGV. After removal of 5 bases from V and 5 bases from J, the junction retains 10 bases not matched to a gene. The CDR3 goes from the cysteine to the phenylalanine over 15 residues. The entry retains the CDR3 DNA only, 45 bases that are in frame from base 1. As concerns this clone: Its antigen has not been determined. Base qualities were left out, and no much larger clone turns up one base away.

Explained via the paper, the treatment or condition label denotes: 19 received Ad26.COV2.S at low or high dose, single or two shots; several received placebo; per-sample allocation not given. Repertoires of vaccine and placebo recipients were sequenced from samples collected on day 63 after the first injection. Between 29 July and 7 August 2020, Cohort 1b enrolled fewer than 30 adults aged 18-55 years at one site in Boston, USA. As a vaccine, Ad26.COV2.S was a replication-incompetent adenovirus type 26 vector that expressed a prefusion-stabilized SARS-CoV-2 spike protein derived from the original Wuhan strain.

Source: peripheral blood, taken in a trial of Ad26.COV2.S vaccine versus placebo. This receptor was taken from a person aged 18-60 years who received the Ad26.COV2.S COVID-19 vaccine or a placebo. The sequence joins TRBV11-2 to TRBJ1-1; TRBD1 matches 8 bases in the middle. The CDR3 reads as follows: CASSPIRDRYTEAFF. The nucleotide sequence reads TGTGCCAGCAGCCCCATCCGGGACAGGTATACTGAAGCTTTCTTT.